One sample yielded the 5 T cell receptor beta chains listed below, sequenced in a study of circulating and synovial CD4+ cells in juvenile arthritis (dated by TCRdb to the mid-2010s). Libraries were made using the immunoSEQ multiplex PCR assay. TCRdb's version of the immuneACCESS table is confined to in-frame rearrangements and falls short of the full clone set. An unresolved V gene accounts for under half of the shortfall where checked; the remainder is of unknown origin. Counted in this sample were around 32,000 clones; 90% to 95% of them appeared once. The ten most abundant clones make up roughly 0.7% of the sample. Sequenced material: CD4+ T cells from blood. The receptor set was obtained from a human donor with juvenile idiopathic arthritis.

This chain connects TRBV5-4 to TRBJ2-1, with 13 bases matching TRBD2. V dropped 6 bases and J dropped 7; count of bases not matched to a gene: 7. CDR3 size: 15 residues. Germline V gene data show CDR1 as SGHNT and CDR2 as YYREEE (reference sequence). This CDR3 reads CASKLAGGRGNEQFF. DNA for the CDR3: TGTGCCAGCAAACTAGCGGGGGGGAGAGGAAATGAGCAGTTCTTC.

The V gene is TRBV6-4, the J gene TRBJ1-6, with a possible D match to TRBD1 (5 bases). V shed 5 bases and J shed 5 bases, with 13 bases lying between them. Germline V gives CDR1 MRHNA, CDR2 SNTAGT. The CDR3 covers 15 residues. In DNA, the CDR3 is TGTGCCAGCAGTTTAACGGGACTGAATAATTCACCCCTCCACTTT. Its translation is CASSLTGLNNSPLHF.

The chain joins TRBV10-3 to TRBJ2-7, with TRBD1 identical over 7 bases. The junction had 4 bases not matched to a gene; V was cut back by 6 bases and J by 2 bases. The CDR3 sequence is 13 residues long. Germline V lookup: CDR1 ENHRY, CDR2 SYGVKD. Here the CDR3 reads CAISRDRTYEQYF. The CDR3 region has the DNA TGTGCCATCAGCCGGGACAGAACCTACGAGCAGTACTTC.

CDR3 bases: TGTGCCAGCAGCCCAGACGTCGGGGGCTCCTACGAGCAGTACTTC. It translates to CASSPDVGGSYEQYF. This chain links TRBV5-4 with TRBJ2-7; D is perhaps TRBD2 (6 bases). The CDR3 loop spans 15 amino acids. Trimming left V 4 bases short and J 0 bases short, with 14 bases between. Germline V CDR1 and CDR2: SGHNT, YYREEE (reference sequence).

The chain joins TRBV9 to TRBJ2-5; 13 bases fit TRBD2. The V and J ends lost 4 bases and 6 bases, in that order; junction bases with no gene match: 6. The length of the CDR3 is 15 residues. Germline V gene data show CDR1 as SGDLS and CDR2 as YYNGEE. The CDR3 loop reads CASSPTSGRQQTQYF. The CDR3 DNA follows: TGTGCCAGCAGCCCGACTAGCGGGAGGCAGCAGACCCAGTACTTC. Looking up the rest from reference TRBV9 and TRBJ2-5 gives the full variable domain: DSGVTQTPKHLITATGQRVTLRCSPRSGDLSVYWYQQSLDQGLQFLIQYYNGEERAKGNILERFSAQQFPDLHSELNLSSLELGDSALYFCASSPTSGRQQTQYFGPGTRLLVL.